This T cell receptor (beta chain) emerged from a study of blood T cell repertoires in COVID-19. Original processing notes: Reference gene primer amplification gave estimated nucleated cell counts. Clones were read by immunoSEQ multiplex PCR, and TCRdb kept only the in-frame ones, dropping some. The V and J calls and clone size are taken from that table; D and trimming were inferred from the DNA. The sample consists of 150,000 or so clones, approximately 91% of them appearing once. This CDR3 is 17 amino acids long. Trimming removed 4 bases from V and 0 bases from J; junction bases left unmatched: 9. Germline CDR1 SGHVS, CDR2 FNYEAQ. This clone was counted only a few times.

The source is a man aged 18 to 29 with acute or convalescent COVID-19. This sequence joins TRBV7-6 and TRBJ1-2; 9 bases agree with TRBD1. What was sequenced was peripheral blood. This chain's CDR3 is CASSSMGQGLSNYGYTF. The CDR3 nucleotides are TGTGCCAGCAGCTCAATGGGACAGGGCCTCTCTAACTATGGCTACACCTTC.